These 15 T cell receptor beta chains originate from one sample sequenced in a study of human T cells and chemical hapten exposure. Time point defined: patch test 2, 6 weeks after DPC sensitization. Treatment indicated: therapeutic diphenylcyclopropenone sensitization with weekly scalp DPC. TCRdb called the RACE reads again in MiXCR, with one record for every CDR3 protein. The table has about 100,000 distinct CDR3 sequences, around 10% seen once. The input for sequencing was whole blood, taken in connection with sensitization to the hapten diphenylcyclopropenone (DPC). The receptor set was obtained from a woman in her thirties or forties with alopecia areata. Some clones in this sample may be carry-over from other donors' samples.

This clonotype was recorded at least ten times. The chain joins TRBV29-1 to TRBJ2-7, with D hard to call. The CDR3 has 12 amino acids. V gave up 4 bases and J gave up 0 bases, with 7 bases separating them. CDR1 and CDR2 from the germline V gene are SQVTM and ANQGSEA. CDR3 loop: CSVVQDSYEQYF. CDR3 in DNA: TGCAGCGTTGTCCAGGACTCCTACGAGCAGTACTTC.

This clonotype was seen a few times. This chain uses TRBV29-1 with TRBJ2-1; 9 bases match TRBD1. J gave up 8 bases and V 5 bases, and 10 bases lay outside the gene matches. Germline values: CDR1 SQVTM, CDR2 ANQGSEA. This CDR3 is built from 14 residues. The CDR3 region is CSVNRGLNDDEQFF. The CDR3 DNA is TGCAGCGTTAACAGGGGGCTCAACGACGATGAGCAGTTCTTC.

Only one count was recorded for this clonotype. The gene calls are TRBV4-2 and TRBJ1-1, with D tentatively TRBD1 (5 bases). This CDR3 spans 17 amino acids. In germline, CDR1 is LGHNA, CDR2 YNFKEQ. V gave up 5 bases and J gave up 1 base, with 20 bases separating them. The chain's CDR3 is CASSESGGGRTNTEAFF. In nucleotides, the CDR3 is TGTGCCAGCAGCGAAAGCGGGGGAGGGAGGACGAACACTGAAGCTTTCTTT.

There are many counts of this clonotype. The CDR3 DNA reads TGCGCCAGCAGACCAAAACAGGGGGCGCGTGAAAAACTGTTTTTT. Translation: CASRPKQGAREKLFF. The chain combines TRBV10-2 with TRBJ1-4; 9 nucleotides agree with TRBD1. CDR3 length equals 15 residues. Germline V CDR1 and CDR2: WSHSY, SAAADI. V was clipped by 6 bases and J by 7 bases; unmatched bases: 9.

The V call is TRBV7-9, the J call TRBJ1-1; unclear D gene. CDR1 and CDR2 (germline): SEHNR, FQNEAQ (reference sequence). The CDR3 loop spans 13 amino acids. V lost 5 bases, J lost 0 bases, and 7 bases lay in between. The chain's CDR3 is CASSLQVNTEAFF. CDR3 sequence (DNA): TGTGCCAGCAGCCTCCAGGTGAACACTGAAGCTTTCTTT.

This clonotype occurred once. This chain uses TRBV9 with TRBJ1-2, with a possible D match to TRBD1 (5 bases). CDR3 length: 16 amino acids. In germline, CDR1 is SGDLS, CDR2 YYNGEE. With 4 bases removed from V and 3 bases from J, the gap between germline ends came to 19 bases. The CDR3 sequence is CASSPTTGGADYGYTF. CDR3 bases: TGTGCCAGCAGCCCCACCACCGGAGGGGCGGACTATGGCTACACCTTC.

This clonotype has ten or more counts. The chain links TRBV29-1 to TRBJ2-1; D remains unclear. Germline assignment: CDR1 SQVTM and CDR2 ANQGSEA. Trimming removed 7 bases from V and 5 bases from J, with 18 bases in between. The CDR3 has 14 amino acids. CDR3 in DNA: TGCAGCGCAGGAATGAGACGGCCAGACAATGAGCAGTTCTTC. Translating gives CSAGMRRPDNEQFF.

This clonotype was seen a few times. The rearrangement joins TRBV12-3 or TRBV12-4 to TRBJ1-1, with a possible D match to TRBD1 (6 bases). This CDR3 contains 14 residues. Trimming shortened V by 5 bases and J by 3 bases, and 13 bases separated the two germline ends. In DNA, the CDR3 is TGTGCCAGCAGTCTGGGGACATTTGACACTGAAGCTTTCTTT. It is translated as CASSLGTFDTEAFF.

This clonotype was seen at least ten times. V and J are TRBV29-1 and TRBJ2-1; the match to TRBD2 covers 8 bases. The J segment lost 8 bases and the V segment lost 7 bases, leaving 16 bases of the junction unmatched. There are 15 residues in the CDR3. Germline V gives CDR1 SQVTM, CDR2 ANQGSEA. CDR3 DNA: TGCAGCGCCGAGACTAGCGCCCGTCCTTCCGATGAGCAGTTCTTC. Encoded protein: CSAETSARPSDEQFF.

This clonotype was recorded many times. The genes are TRBV5-1 and TRBJ2-5, with D uncertain. V was trimmed by 1 base and J by 5 bases, leaving 12 bases between them. The CDR3 has 14 residues. CDR1 and CDR2 from the germline V gene are SGHRS and YFSETQ. The CDR3, as DNA: TGCGCCAGCAGCTTGCGCTCGGGCACGGAGACCCAGTACTTC. It codes for CASSLRSGTETQYF. The full variable domain, in which reference TRBV5-1 and TRBJ2-5 provide the parts outside the CDR3, is KAGVTQTPRYLIKTRGQQVTLSCSPISGHRSVSWYQQTPGQGLQFLFEYFSETQRNKGNFPGRFSGRQFSNSRSEMNVSTLELGDSALYLCASSLRSGTETQYFGPGTRLLVL.

This clonotype was found a few times. This chain links TRBV20-1 with TRBJ1-2; D is perhaps TRBD1 (5 bases). The V and J ends lost 3 bases and 3 bases respectively, with 14 bases between them. CDR1 and CDR2 (germline): DFQATT, SNEGSKA (reference sequence). The CDR3 runs to 14 residues. The chain's CDR3 is CSARTSGRHYGYTF. CDR3 sequence (DNA): TGCAGTGCTAGGACGTCGGGGCGCCACTATGGCTACACCTTC.

This clonotype was counted ten times or more. This sequence joins TRBV5-1 and TRBJ2-3; 9 nucleotides agree with TRBD2. The J segment lost 2 bases and the V segment lost 5 bases, leaving 6 bases of the junction unmatched. CDR3 length: 15 residues. From germline, CDR1 is SGHRS and CDR2 YFSETQ. The CDR3 DNA reads TGCGCCAGCAGGCGGTGGACTAGCGACACAGATACGCAGTATTTT. Its protein product is CASRRWTSDTDTQYF.

This sequence joins TRBV7-2 and TRBJ2-1; 10 bases agree with TRBD1. Per the germline V gene, CDR1 is SGHTA and CDR2 is FQGNSA. The CDR3 has 14 residues. J lost 6 bases, V lost 5 bases, and 4 bases had no gene match. As DNA, the CDR3 is TGTGCCAGCAGCCGATGGGACAGGGGCAATGAGCAGTTCTTC. It codes for CASSRWDRGNEQFF.

This clonotype was recorded a few times. The chain recombines TRBV18 with TRBJ1-6; TRBD1 might be the D (5 bases). The CDR3 runs to 14 residues. Germline CDR1 KGHSH, CDR2 LQKENI. Trimming took 6 bases from V and 5 from J, leaving 11 bases between them. The CDR3 spells CASSGHPNNSPLHF. CDR3 bases: TGTGCCAGCTCCGGACACCCAAATAATTCACCCCTCCACTTT.

This clonotype occurred a few times. The chain employs TRBV20-1 and TRBJ1-2; 10 bases fit TRBD1. Germline V gives CDR1 DFQATT, CDR2 SNEGSKA (reference sequence). The CDR3 spans 15 residues. V was clipped by 3 bases and J by 4 bases; unmatched bases: 8. CDR3 amino acids: CSARRTDRGSYGYTF. The CDR3 region has the DNA TGCAGTGCTAGGAGGACGGACAGGGGGTCCTATGGCTACACCTTC.